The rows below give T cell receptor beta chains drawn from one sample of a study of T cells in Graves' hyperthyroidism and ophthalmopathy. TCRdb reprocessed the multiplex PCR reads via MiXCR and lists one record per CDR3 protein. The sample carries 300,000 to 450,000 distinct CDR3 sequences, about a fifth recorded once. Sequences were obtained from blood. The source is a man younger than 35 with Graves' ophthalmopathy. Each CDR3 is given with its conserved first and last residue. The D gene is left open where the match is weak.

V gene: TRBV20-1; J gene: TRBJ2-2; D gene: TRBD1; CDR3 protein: CSADGTDNTGELFF
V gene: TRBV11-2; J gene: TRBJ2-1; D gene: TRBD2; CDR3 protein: CASRGLAGAFYNEQFF
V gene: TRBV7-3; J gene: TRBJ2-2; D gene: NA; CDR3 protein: CASSLGGQANTGELFF
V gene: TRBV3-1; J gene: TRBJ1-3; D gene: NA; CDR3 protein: CASRDGGVSGNTIYF
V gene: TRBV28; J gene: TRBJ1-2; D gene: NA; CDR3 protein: CASSLSSGYGYTF
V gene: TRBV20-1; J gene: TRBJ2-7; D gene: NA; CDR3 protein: CSANARDSSYEQYF
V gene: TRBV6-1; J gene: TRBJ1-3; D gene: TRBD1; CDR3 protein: CASGQGAGGNTIYF
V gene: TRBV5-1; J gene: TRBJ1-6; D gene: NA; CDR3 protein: CASSSGRGGNSPLHF
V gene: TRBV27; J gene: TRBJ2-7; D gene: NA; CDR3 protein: CASRSRRNIYYEQYF
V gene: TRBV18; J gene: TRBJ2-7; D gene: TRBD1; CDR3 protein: CASSPTGTDEQYF
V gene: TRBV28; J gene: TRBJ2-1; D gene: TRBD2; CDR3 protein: CASKGTSGDNEQFF
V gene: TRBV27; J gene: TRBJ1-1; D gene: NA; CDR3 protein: CASSFRQNTEAFF
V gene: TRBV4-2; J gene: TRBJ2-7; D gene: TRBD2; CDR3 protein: CASSQDPAAGDEQYF
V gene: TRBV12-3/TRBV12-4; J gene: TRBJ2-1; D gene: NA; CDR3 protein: CASRPAPGPPQFF
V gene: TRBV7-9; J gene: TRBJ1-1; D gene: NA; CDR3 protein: CASSLVPAVNTEAFF
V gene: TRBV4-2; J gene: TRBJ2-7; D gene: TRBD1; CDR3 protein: CASSHRGTYEQYF
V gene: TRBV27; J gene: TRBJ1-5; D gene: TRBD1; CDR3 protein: CASSFWTGGRNQPQHF
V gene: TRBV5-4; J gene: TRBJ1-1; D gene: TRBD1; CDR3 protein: CASSDAGGWRNTEAFF
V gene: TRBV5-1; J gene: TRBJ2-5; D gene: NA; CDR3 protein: CASSSGHRGETQYF
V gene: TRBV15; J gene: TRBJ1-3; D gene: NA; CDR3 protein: CATSRDRGGSSGNTIYF
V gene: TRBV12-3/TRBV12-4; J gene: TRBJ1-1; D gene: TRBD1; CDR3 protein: CASSLWGRGLRRNTEAFF
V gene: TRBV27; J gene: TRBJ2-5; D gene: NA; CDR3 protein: CASSPPPGTGRETQYF
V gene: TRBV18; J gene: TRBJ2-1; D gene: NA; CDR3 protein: CASSPNSGPLGEQFF
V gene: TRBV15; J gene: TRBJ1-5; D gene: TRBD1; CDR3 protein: CATSRDDRGNNQPQHF
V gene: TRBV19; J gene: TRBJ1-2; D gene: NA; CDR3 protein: CASSWAAAHSRPLGYTF
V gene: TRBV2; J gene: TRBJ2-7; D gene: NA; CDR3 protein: CASSQDLESEQYF
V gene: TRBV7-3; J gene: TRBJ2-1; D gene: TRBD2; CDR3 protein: CASSFGRGGYNEQFF
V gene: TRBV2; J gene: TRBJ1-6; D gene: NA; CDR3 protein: CASSEAGRINYNSPLHF
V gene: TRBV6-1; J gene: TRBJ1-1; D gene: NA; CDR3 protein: CASSLLGGDRPEAFF
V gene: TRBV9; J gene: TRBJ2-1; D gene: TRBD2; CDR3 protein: CASSAKGLAEVNEQFF
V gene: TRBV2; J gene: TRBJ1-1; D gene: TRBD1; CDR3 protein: CASSVGGATGTGAEAFF
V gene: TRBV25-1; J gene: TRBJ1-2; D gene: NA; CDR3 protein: CAGAQFNYGYTF
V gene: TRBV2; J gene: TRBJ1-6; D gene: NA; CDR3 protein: CASGGEYNSPLHF
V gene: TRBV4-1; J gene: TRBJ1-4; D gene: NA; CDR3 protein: CASSQVVSGGRVSGEKLFF
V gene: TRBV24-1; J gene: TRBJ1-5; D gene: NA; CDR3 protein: CATSVTGATMPQHF
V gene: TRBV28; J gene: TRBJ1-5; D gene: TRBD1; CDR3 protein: CASSPQGKWQPQHF
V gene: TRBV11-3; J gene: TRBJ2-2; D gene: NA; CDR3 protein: CASSLGGKRAGELFF
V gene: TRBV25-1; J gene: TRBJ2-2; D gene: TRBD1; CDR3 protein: CASRLGDRDTGELFF
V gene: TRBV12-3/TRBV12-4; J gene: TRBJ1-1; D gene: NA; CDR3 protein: CASSSQGRGAFF
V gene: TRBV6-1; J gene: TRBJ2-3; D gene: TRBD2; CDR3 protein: CASSESGTSGGPQYF
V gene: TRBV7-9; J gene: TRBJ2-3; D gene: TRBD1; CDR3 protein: CASGTDRESLITQYF
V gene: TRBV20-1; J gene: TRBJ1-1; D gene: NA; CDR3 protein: CSARVRVAKAEAFF
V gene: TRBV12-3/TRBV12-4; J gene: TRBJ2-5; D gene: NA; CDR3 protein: CPSALDPKRETQYF
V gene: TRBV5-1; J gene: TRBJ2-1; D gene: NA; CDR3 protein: CASSPVRVGTDEQFF
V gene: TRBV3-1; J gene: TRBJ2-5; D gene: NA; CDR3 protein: CASSQGPRGETQYF
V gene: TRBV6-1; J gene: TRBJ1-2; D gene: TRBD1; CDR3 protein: CASSEDRGRGYTF
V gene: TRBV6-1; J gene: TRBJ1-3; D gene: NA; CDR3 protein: CASSAGLSGNTIYF